This T cell receptor (beta chain) was identified during a study of Graves' ophthalmopathy and Graves' hyperthyroidism. The CDR3 has 14 amino acids. V lost 7 bases, J lost 6 bases, and 15 bases lay in between. Germline CDR1 and CDR2: MNHEY and SVGEGT. This clonotype was recorded at least ten times. CDR3 regions of TCR beta were amplified from RNA transcripts. RT-PCR was first run with HTBI primers, then multiplex PCR in a second round. TCRdb called the multiplex PCR reads again in MiXCR, with one record for every CDR3 protein. The sample consists of approximately 330,000 distinct CDR3 sequences, under 20% of them appearing once.

The J gene is TRBJ2-2, the V gene TRBV6-2 or TRBV6-3, with D perhaps given as TRBD1 or TRBD2 (5 bases each). Sequencing input: peripheral blood. The origin of this receptor is an adult man with Graves' ophthalmopathy. CDR3 region: CASKGDRGPGELFF. The CDR3 DNA reads as TGTGCCAGCAAAGGGGACCGGGGACCCGGGGAGCTGTTTTTT.